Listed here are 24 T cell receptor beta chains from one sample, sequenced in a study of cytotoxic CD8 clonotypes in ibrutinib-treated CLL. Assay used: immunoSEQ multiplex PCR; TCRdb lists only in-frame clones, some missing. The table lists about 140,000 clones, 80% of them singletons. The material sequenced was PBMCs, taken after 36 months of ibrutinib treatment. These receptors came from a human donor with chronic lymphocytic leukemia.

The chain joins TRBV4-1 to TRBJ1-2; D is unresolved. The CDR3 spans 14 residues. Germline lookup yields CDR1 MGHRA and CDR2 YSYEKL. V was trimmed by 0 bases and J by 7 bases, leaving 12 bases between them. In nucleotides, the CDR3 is TGCGCCAGCAGCCAAGACCCGTTGTTTCGTGGCTACACCTTC. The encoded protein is CASSQDPLFRGYTF.

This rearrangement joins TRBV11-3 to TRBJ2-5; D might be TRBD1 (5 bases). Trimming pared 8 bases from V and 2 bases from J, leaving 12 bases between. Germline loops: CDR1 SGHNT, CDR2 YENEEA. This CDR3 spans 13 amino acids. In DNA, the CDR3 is TGTGCCAGCTCTTGGACAATACAAGAGACCCAGTACTTC. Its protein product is CASSWTIQETQYF.

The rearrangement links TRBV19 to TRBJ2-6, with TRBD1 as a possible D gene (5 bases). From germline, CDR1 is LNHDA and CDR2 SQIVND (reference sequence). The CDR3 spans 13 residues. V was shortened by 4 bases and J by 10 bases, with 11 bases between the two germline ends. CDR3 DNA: TGTGCCAGTAGTAGGCAGGGTGCTAACGTCCTGACTTTC. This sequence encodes CASSRQGANVLTF. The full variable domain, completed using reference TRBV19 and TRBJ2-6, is DGGITQSPKYLFRKEGQNVTLSCEQNLNHDAMYWYRQDPGQGLRLIYYSQIVNDFQKGDIAEGYSVSREKKESFPLTVTSAQKNPTAFYLCASSRQGANVLTFGAGSRLTVL.

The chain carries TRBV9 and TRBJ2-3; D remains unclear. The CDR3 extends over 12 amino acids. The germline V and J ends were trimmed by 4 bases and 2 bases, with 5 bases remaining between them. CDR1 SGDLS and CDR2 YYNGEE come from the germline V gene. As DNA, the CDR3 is TGTGCCAGCAGCCAGGACACAGATACGCAGTATTTT. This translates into CASSQDTDTQYF.

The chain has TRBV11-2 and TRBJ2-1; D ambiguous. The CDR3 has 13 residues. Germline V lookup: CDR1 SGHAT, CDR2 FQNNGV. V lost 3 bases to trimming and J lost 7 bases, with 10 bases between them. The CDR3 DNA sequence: TGTGCCAGCAGCTTTCGTTTCGGGAATGAGCAGTTCTTC. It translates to CASSFRFGNEQFF.

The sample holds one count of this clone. CDR3 sequence reads: CASGPGSGLTDTQYF. CDR3 nucleotide sequence: TGTGCCAGCGGCCCCGGGTCGGGACTCACAGATACGCAGTATTTT. This chain uses TRBV7-6 with TRBJ2-3, with a possible D match to TRBD2 (6 bases). Trimming removed 8 bases at V and 2 bases at J, with 17 bases between. The CDR3 totals 15 residues. Germline CDR1 and CDR2: SGHVS and FNYEAQ.

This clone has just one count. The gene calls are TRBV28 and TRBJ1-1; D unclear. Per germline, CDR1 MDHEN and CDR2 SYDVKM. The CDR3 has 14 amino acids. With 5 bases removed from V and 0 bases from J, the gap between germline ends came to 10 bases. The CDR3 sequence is CASSTQRLNTEAFF. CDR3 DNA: TGTGCCAGCAGTACCCAGAGATTGAACACTGAAGCTTTCTTT. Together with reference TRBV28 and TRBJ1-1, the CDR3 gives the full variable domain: DVKVTQSSRYLVKRTGEKVFLECVQDMDHENMFWYRQDPGLGLRLIYFSYDVKMKEKGDIPEGYSVSREKKERFSLILESASTNQTSMYLCASSTQRLNTEAFFGQGTRLTVV.

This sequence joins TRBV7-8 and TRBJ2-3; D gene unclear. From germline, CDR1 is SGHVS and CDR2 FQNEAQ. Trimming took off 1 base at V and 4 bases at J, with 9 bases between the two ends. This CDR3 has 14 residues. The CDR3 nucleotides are TGTGCCAGCAGCTTAGACCTCGACGCAGATACGCAGTATTTT. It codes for CASSLDLDADTQYF.

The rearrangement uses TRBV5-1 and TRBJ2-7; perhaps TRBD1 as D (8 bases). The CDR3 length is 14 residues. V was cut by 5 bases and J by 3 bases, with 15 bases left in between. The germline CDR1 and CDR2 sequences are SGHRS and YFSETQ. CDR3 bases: TGCGCCAGCAGGAACAGGGGGGGTCGCTACGAGCAGTACTTC. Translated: CASRNRGGRYEQYF. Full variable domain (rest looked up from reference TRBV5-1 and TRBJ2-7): KAGVTQTPRYLIKTRGQQVTLSCSPISGHRSVSWYQQTPGQGLQFLFEYFSETQRNKGNFPGRFSGRQFSNSRSEMNVSTLELGDSALYLCASRNRGGRYEQYFGPGTRLTVT.

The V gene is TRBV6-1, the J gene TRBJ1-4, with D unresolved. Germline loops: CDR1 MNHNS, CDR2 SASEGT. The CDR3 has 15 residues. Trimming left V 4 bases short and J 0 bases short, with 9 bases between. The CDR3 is CASSAQFATNEKLFF. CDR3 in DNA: TGTGCCAGCAGTGCCCAGTTTGCAACTAATGAAAAACTGTTTTTT.

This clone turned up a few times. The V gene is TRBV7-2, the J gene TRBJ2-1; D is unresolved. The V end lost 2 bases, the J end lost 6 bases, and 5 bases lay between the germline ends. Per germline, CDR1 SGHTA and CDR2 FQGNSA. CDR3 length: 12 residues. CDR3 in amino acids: CASSLWGNEQFF. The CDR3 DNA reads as TGTGCCAGCAGCTTATGGGGCAATGAGCAGTTCTTC.

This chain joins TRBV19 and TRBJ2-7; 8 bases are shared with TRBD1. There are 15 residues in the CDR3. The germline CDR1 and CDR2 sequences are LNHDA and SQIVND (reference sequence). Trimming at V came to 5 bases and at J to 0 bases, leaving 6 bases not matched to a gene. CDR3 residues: CASSPRTGSSYEQYF. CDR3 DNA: TGTGCCAGTAGTCCGCGGACAGGGAGCTCCTACGAGCAGTACTTC. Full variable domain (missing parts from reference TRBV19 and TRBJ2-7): DGGITQSPKYLFRKEGQNVTLSCEQNLNHDAMYWYRQDPGQGLRLIYYSQIVNDFQKGDIAEGYSVSREKKESFPLTVTSAQKNPTAFYLCASSPRTGSSYEQYFGPGTRLTVT.

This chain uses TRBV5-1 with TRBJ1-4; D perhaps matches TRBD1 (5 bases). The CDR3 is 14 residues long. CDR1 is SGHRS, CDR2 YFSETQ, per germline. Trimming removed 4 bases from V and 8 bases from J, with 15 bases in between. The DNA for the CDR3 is TGCGCCAGCAGCGCGTCCCAGGGTGGAGAAAAACTGTTTTTT. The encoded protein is CASSASQGGEKLFF.

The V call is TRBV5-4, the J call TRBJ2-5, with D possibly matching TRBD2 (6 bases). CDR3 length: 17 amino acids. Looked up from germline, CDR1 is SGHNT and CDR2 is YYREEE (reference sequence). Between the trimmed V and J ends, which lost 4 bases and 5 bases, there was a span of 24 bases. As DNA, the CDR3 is TGTGCCAGCAGCACACCGGGACTCCAAGCTATAAAGGAGACCCAGTACTTC. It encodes CASSTPGLQAIKETQYF.

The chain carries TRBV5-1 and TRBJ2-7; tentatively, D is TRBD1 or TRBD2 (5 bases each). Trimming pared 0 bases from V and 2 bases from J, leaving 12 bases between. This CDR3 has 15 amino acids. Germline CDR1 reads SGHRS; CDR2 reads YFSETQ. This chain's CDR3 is CASSLGGRRTYEQYF. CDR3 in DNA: TGCGCCAGCAGCTTGGGGGGACGTAGGACCTACGAGCAGTACTTC.

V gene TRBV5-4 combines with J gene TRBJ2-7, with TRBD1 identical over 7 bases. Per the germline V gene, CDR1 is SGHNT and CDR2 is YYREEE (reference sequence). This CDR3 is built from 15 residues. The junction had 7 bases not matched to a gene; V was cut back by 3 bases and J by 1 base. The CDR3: CASSWPGQRSYEQYF. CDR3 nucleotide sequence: TGTGCCAGCAGCTGGCCGGGACAGAGATCCTACGAGCAGTACTTC. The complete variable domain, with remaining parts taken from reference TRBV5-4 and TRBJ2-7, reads ETGVTQSPTHLIKTRGQQVTLRCSSQSGHNTVSWYQQALGQGPQFIFQYYREEENGRGNFPPRFSGLQFPNYSSELNVNALELDDSALYLCASSWPGQRSYEQYFGPGTRLTVT.

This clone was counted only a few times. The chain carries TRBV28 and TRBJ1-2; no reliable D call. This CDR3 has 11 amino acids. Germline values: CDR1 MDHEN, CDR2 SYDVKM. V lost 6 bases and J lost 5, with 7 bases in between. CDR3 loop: CASSRKYGYTF. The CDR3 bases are TGTGCCAGCAGCCGGAAGTATGGCTACACCTTC.

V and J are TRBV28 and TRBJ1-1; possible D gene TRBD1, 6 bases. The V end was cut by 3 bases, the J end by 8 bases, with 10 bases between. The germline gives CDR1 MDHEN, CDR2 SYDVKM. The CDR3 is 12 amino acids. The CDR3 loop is CASSFRDNEAFF. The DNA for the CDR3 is TGTGCCAGCAGTTTTCGGGACAACGAAGCTTTCTTT.

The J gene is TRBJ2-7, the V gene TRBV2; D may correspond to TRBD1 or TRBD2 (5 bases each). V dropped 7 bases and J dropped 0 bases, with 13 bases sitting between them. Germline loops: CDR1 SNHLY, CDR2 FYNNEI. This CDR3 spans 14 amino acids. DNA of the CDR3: TGTGCCAGCAACGTGGGGGAAAGCTCCTACGAGCAGTACTTC. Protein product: CASNVGESSYEQYF. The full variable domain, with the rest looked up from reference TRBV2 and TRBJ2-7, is EPEVTQTPSHQVTQMGQEVILRCVPISNHLYFYWYRQILGQKVEFLVSFYNNEISEKSEIFDDQFSVERPDGSNFTLKIRSTKLEDSAMYFCASNVGESSYEQYFGPGTRLTVT.

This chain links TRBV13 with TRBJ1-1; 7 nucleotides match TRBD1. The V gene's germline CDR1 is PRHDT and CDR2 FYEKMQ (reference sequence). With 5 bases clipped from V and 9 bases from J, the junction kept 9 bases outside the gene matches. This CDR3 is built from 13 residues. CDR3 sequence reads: CASSPNDREQAFF. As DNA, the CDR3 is TGTGCCAGCAGCCCAAACGACAGGGAGCAAGCTTTCTTT.

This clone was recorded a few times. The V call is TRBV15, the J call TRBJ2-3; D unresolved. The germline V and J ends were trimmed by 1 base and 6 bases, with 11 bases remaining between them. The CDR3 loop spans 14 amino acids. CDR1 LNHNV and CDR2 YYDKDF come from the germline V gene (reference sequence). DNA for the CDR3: TGTGCCACCAGCAGAGTCCTTTGGACCGATACGCAGTATTTT. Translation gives CATSRVLWTDTQYF.

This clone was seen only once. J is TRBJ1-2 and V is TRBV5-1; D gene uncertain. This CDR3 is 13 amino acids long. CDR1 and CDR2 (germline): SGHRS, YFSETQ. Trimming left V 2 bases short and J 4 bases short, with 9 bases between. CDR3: CASSFDGSYGYTF. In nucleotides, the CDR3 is TGCGCCAGCAGCTTCGACGGCAGCTATGGCTACACCTTC.

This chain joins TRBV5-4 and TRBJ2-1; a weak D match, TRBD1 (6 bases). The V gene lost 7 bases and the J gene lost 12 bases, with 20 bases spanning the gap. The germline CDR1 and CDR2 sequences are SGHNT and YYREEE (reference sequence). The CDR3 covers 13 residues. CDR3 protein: CASRVKGEPTQFF. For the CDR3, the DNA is TGTGCCAGCCGCGTAAAGGGGGAGCCGACGCAGTTCTTC.

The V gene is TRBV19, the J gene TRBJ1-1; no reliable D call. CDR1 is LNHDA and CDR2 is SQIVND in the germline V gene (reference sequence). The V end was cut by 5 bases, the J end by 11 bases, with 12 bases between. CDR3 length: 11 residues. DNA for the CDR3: TGTGCCAGTAGTGCCGGGCCTGGGGCTTTCTTT. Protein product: CASSAGPGAFF.